The present T cell receptor beta chain was sequenced within a study of Graves' ophthalmopathy and Graves' hyperthyroidism. Investigators amplified TCR beta CDR3 regions from RNA transcripts. RT-PCR in the first round used HTBI primers; a second-round multiplex PCR followed. MiXCR, applied by TCRdb to the multiplex PCR reads, yields one record per CDR3 protein. The data contain about 210,000 distinct CDR3 sequences, less than 30% of them singletons. Trimming stripped 6 bases from V and 0 bases from J, with 15 bases between. The CDR3 runs 14 residues. Per the germline V gene, CDR1 is SQVTM and CDR2 is ANQGSEA. In this sample, this clonotype turned up many times.

The sample consisted of peripheral blood. This chain links TRBV29-1 with TRBJ2-7, with D possibly matching TRBD2 (5 bases). This sequence originates from a man aged 45-65 years with Graves' ophthalmopathy. The CDR3 region has the DNA TGCAGCGTCATTCATGTGGGGAGCTCCTACGAGCAGTACTTC. It is translated as CSVIHVGSSYEQYF.